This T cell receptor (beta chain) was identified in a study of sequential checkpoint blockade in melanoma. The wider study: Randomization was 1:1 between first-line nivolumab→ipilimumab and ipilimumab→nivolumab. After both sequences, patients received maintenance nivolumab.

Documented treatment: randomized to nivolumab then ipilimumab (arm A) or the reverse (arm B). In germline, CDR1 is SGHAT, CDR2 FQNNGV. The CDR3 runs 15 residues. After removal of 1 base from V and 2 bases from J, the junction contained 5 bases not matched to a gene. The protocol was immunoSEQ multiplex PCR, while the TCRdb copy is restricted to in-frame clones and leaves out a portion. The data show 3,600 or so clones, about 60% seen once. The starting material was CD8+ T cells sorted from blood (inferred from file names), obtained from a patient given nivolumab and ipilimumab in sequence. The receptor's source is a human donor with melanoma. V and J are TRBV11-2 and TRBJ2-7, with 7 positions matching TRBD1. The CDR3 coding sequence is TGTGCCAGCAGCTTAGGCAGGGGGTTCACCTACGAGCAGTACTTC. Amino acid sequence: CASSLGRGFTYEQYF.